This entry features one T cell receptor (beta chain) sequence. No antigen is known for it. These data come from a study of OX40 agonist ivuxolimab in advanced cancers. At the level of the study: Patients enrolled in dose escalation were diagnosed with hepatocellular carcinoma, melanoma, renal cell or head and neck cancer.

This CDR3 comprises 16 residues. V lost 5 bases, J lost 0 bases, and 12 bases lay in between. CDR1 and CDR2 from the germline V gene are SGHDT and YYEEEE. The protocol was immunoSEQ multiplex PCR, while the TCRdb copy is restricted to in-frame clones and leaves out a portion. The sample records 70,000 to 100,000 clones, around 89% being singletons. Points from the study as a whole: Expanded clones tended on average to be more numerous among CD8+ T cells than CD4+.

The starting material was CD4+ or CD8+ T cells sorted from blood, obtained in a trial of the OX40 agonist ivuxolimab. The J gene is TRBJ2-6, the V gene TRBV5-6; D is unclear. This TCR was sampled from an adult with an advanced solid tumor such as melanoma, head and neck, liver or kidney cancer. CDR3 protein: CASSQRLDSGANVLTF. The CDR3 nucleotides read TGTGCCAGCAGTCAAAGACTTGACTCTGGGGCCAACGTCCTGACTTTC.